This TCR beta chain was observed in a study of cytomegalovirus exposure and HLA in healthy donors (TCRdb year 2017). Describing the broader study: An earlier analysis of some 620 of the donors reported 250 to 300 Gb of sequence data and about 120 million unique TCR beta sequences obtained from 150 million to 200 million T cells. In a later analysis, previously published TCR beta repertoires from 550 to 750 donors were re-analyzed and high-resolution HLA genotyping was added so that TCR occurrence patterns could be studied. Of the 300 to 400 genotyped donors, 65% to 90% fell in the genetic ancestry cluster associated with self-reported Caucasian donors. To decide whether each TCR beta V gene segment behaved as functional or pseudogenic, an earlier analysis of 587 of the donors relied on high-throughput TCR beta sequencing. Donor age, sex, ethnicity and CMV serostatus were collected together with the repertoire data. The aim of the study was to test whether cataloging public T cell receptors could identify signatures of past pathogen exposure. A separate validation cohort of 100 to 150 different subjects was used in addition to the roughly 620-subject first cohort. The later analysis used no new phenotypic data to find candidate immune exposures, relying instead on TCR beta sequences and their occurrence across donors. Both class I and class II loci were covered by HLA typing, at four-digit resolution. Because of strong linkage in the cohort, five DR-DQ haplotypes were treated as single units for association and clustering. The number of typed donors differed by locus: about 629-640 for A, B, C, DRB1 and DQB1; 522 for DQA1; some 610 for DPA1; and some 450 for DPB1. To predict cytomegalovirus infection status, the study combined high-throughput TCR immunosequencing, statistical association of individual TCRs with disease status, and machine learning. The study used immunosequencing to profile the T cell repertoires of some 600 subjects and linked those repertoires to cytomegalovirus serostatus. Genome-wide SNP genotypes for about 65% of the 666 donors were used in a later genetic analysis, which treated that subset as a discovery cohort. Among 398 genotyped donors of the cohort, an average of around 240,000 unique TCR beta nucleotide sequences were sequenced per donor, roughly 20% of them non-productive. Around 320 gigabases of sequencing data and approximately 84 million unique TCR sequences were included in an early release covering 500 to 750 HLA-typed donors. All discovery cohort repertoires had been generated using a single sequencing platform.

About this clone: What antigen it recognizes has not been identified. The junction shows a germline mismatch at one end, possibly a read error.

Library construction relied on the immunoSEQ multiplex PCR assay. For the multiplex PCR, a mixture combining 60 forward primers for TCR Vbeta segments and 13 reverse primers for TCR Jbeta segments was used. The CDR3 region of rearranged TCR beta genes was amplified from genomic DNA with a multiplex PCR assay. Amplified TCR beta libraries were sequenced as 87-base-pair reads on the Illumina HiSeq System. Processing in the source paper ran as follows. Across the 500 to 700 repertoires, a later analysis counted around 80 million unique TCR beta chains, 9.5 million to 12 million of which were shared by at least two donors. Raw reads were error-corrected and collapsed into unique sequences with a nearest-neighbor algorithm that merged closely related sequences to remove PCR and sequencing errors. Alignment of CDR3 sequences to IMGT reference sequences was used to assign V, D and J gene segments. For a sequence to be retained, a match of at least six nucleotides was required to both a V gene segment and a J gene segment. Rearrangements were called productive when the CDR3 lacked stop codons and stayed in frame with V and J; all others were non-productive. Following IMGT convention, CDR3 was defined as the stretch from the second conserved V-encoded cysteine up to the conserved J-encoded phenylalanine. In an earlier analysis of 587 of the donors, sequences lacking an unambiguous match to a single V gene segment were excluded. An earlier analysis of under 750 of the donors called V segments functional above 56.7% productive rearrangements and segregating when the between-donor standard deviation exceeded 5%. A statistical classification framework was developed to diagnose cytomegalovirus status using the catalog of TCR beta chain sequences. In a later analysis, TCR nucleotide sequences were compared against IMGT/GENE-DB human TR gene sequences so that V and J genes could be assigned. In a later analysis, CDR3 sequences and most-parsimonious VDJ recombination scenarios were assigned using the TCRdist pipeline. In a later analysis, every TCR beta chain was defined by the combination of its CDR3 amino acid sequence and its V-gene family, and reads without a unique V-gene family were dropped. As a way to deal with suspected cross-contamination and a sequencing artifact, a later analysis dropped 592 nucleotide sequences that were highly shared and had low generation probability. In a later analysis, a clonal expansion index was calculated for each public chain from normalized within-repertoire ranks of inferred template counts. In a later analysis, generation probabilities were computed with a VDJ recombination model fitted to out-of-frame rearrangements, and the resulting probabilities were checked against IGoR. A later analysis scored TCR-TCR, TCR-HLA and TCR-CMV co-occurrence with hypergeometric tests, applying a repertoire-size bias correction to TCR pairs. False discovery rates were estimated in a later analysis by permuting HLA or CMV assignments 20 times. A later analysis grouped co-occurring TCRs with DBSCAN, adding TCRdist sequence similarity when clustering within HLA-allele-positive subsets. Repertoires with fewer than 30,000 or more than 120,000 public chains, plus five repertoires with anomalous nucleotide sharing, were excluded from co-occurrence clustering. As stored in TCRdb, this immuneACCESS dataset retains in-frame rearrangements with V and J assigned. A fraction of the clones does not appear; measured against another copy, unresolved V genes explain less than half of the discrepancy, and the remainder lacks a known reason. The V and J calls and clone size were taken over from that table, and D and trimming were inferred from the DNA. This sample comprises tens of thousands of clones, roughly 80% of them detected only once. Together, the top ten hold roughly 3.7% of the sample.

Results and caveats for the whole study, not just this receptor: Compared with the approximately 710-donor mean, donors in an Asian-associated ancestry cluster had fewer N-insertions in productive TCRs, according to a later genetic analysis. Several of the top co-occurrence clusters appeared to be linked to parvovirus B19, influenza, CMV and Epstein-Barr virus, according to a later analysis. A later analysis associated 16,951 TCR beta sequences with specific HLA alleles at a false discovery rate of 0.05. Because the 87-base-pair reads could not distinguish some IMGT-functional V segments, including TRBV6-2 and TRBV6-3, those segments were excluded. According to the authors, the approach could potentially be generalized to other disease states and immunological phenotypes. The earlier analysis of around 600 of the donors excluded 15 to 20 rarely observed V segments, including chromosome 9 orphons, because counts were too low. The classifier was reported to diagnose cytomegalovirus status with high specificity and sensitivity in both the original cohort and the validation cohort. When HLA alleles, especially DR and DQ, strongly co-occurred, attributing TCR associations to individual alleles was difficult. Linkage disequilibrium might explain the correlated functional status among segregating V segments, but an unknown experimental factor could not be ruled out. In this cohort, only TCR beta chains were sequenced, and detectable features were limited by the absence of alpha or paired-chain data. An association between a missense DCLRE1C variant and V-gene and J-gene trimming of TCR beta chains was found in a later genetic analysis and replicated in an independent cohort. A later analysis found that TCR association rates varied across HLA loci, with DRB1 alleles showing the most associated TCRs and HLA-C alleles the fewest. HLA typing was unavailable for some donors at each locus, so association tests used only the typed subset. An earlier analysis of some 560 of the donors showed that most TCR beta V segments appeared in productive rearrangements either about 90% or about 30% of the time, which broadly matched IMGT annotations. Across donors, most TCR sequences were observed very rarely, whereas some public TCRs were present in many individuals. Sequencing depth was assumed to be roughly uniform across donors in the presence/absence analyses, though that assumption may not hold. A further reported finding was that TCR beta sequences accurately predicted the HLA-A and HLA-B alleles for most subjects in the first cohort. In a later analysis, HLA-associated TCR beta chains showed more clonal expansion and lower generation probabilities than non-associated chains that were equally common. Most CMV-associated TCR beta chains appeared to be HLA-restricted in a later analysis, and the HLA associations seemed to be driven largely by CMV exposure. Immune exposure information for the cohort was limited to CMV serostatus. The sequencing pipeline was judged likely to have produced a cluster of highly shared sequence variants as a technical artifact. The study gave a list of roughly 150 TCR beta chains associated with cytomegalovirus. In vitro tests confirmed that a few of the cytomegalovirus-associated TCR beta chains recognize cytomegalovirus antigens.

From the germline V gene (reference sequence), CDR1 is SEHNR and CDR2 is FQNEAQ. The CDR3 goes from the cysteine to the phenylalanine over 12 residues. Left in the record is the CDR3 DNA by itself, 36 bases read in frame from the first base. The cohort consisted of some 730 healthy bone marrow donors. All cohort members were sampled while nominally healthy, although unrecorded immune exposures were likely present. The donor tested CMV seronegative and was one of the 352 seronegative cohort members. A peripheral blood sample was collected from each donor, and TCR beta sequencing was performed on peripheral blood mononuclear cells. The Qiagen DNeasy Blood Extraction Kit was used to extract genomic DNA from the blood cell samples.

The chain uses TRBV7-9 and TRBJ2-3; the D assignment is uncertain and may be TRBD1 or TRBD2, with 5 bases supporting each. The specimen sequenced was PBMCs. This sequence was found in a man aged 30 to 39 in good health and CMV-seronegative. At the DNA level, the sequence is TGTTCCAGCAGCTTAGAGGGGGATACGCAGTATTTT. Translated, it reads CSSSLEGDTQYF. The CDR3, completed at both ends by the reference TRBV7-9 and TRBJ2-3 genes, gives the full variable domain DTGVSQNPRHKITKRGQNVTFRCDPISEHNRLYWYRQTLGQGPEFLTYFQNEAQLEKSRLLSDRFSAERPKGSFSTLEIQRTEQGDSAMYLCSSSLEGDTQYFGPGTRLTVL.